This TCR beta chain was sequenced in a study of blood T cells in healthy people across ages. The use of a sample-barcoded 5' primer and a J-beta primer mix characterized a second PCR of 7 to 11 cycles. TCRdb passed the 5' RACE reads through MiXCR, listing each CDR3 protein once. This sample has 1.5 million to 2 million distinct CDR3 sequences, with 49% found just once. CDR3 length: 18 residues. Trimming took 3 bases from V and 0 from J; bases not matched to a gene: 13. The sequenced material came from blood. The sequence was collected from a woman aged 35 to 49 in good health. The chain recombines TRBV12-3 or TRBV12-4 with TRBJ2-5; 7 bases map to TRBD1. Written as DNA, the CDR3 is TGTGCCAGCAGTTTTCGACAGGGATCCTCCGCCTACCAAGAGACCCAGTACTTC. Residues: CASSFRQGSSAYQETQYF.